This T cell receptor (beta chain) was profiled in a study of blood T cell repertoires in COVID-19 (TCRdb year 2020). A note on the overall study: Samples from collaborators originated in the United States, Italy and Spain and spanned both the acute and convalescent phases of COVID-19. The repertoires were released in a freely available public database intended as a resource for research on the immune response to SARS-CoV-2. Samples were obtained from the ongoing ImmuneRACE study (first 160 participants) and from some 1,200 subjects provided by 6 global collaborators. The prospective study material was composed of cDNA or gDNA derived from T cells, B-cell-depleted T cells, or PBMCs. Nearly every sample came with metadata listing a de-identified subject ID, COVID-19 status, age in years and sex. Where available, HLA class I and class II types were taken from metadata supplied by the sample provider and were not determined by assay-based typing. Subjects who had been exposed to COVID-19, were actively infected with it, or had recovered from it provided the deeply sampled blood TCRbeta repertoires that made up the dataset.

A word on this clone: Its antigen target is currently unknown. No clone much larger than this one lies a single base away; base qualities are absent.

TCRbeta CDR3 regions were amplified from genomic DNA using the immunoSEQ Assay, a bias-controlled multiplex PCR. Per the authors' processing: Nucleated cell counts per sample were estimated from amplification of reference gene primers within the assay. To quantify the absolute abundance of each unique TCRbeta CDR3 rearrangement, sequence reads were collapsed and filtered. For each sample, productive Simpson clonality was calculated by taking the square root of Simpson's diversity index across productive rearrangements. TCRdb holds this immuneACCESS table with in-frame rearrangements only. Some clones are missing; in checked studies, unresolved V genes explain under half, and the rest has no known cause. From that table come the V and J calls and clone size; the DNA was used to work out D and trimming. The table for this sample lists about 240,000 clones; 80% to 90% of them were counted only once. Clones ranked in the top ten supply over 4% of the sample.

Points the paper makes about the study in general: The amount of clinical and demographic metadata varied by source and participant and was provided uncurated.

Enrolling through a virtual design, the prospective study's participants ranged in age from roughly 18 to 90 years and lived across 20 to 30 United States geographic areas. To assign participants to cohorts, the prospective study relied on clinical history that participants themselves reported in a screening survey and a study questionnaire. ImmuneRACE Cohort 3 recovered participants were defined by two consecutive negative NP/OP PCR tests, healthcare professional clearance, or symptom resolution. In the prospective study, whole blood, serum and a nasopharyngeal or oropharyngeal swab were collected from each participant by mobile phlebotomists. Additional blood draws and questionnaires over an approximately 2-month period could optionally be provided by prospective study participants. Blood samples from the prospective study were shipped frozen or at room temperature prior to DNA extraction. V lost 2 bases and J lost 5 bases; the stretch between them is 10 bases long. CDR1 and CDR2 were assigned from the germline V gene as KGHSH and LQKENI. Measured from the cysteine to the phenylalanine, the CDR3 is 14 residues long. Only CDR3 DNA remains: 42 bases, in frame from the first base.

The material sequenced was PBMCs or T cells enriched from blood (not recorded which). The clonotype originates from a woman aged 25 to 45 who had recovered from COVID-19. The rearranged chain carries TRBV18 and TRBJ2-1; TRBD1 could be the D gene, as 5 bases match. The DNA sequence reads TGTGCCAGCTCACCAGAACAGGACAACAATGAGCAGTTCTTC. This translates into CASSPEQDNNEQFF.